This passage covers 7 T cell receptor beta chains from one sample sequenced in a study of monozygotic twins with inflammatory bowel disease. TCRdb re-called the 5' RACE reads, yielding one record per CDR3 amino acid sequence without DNA. Here the sample table reports about 200,000 distinct CDR3 sequences. The sequenced sample consisted of blood. Receptor source: a human donor with ulcerative colitis or Crohn's disease, or a healthy co-twin of an affected twin (not recorded which).

CDR3 protein: CASSQGVPGLGGYTF. This chain joins TRBV4-2 and TRBJ1-2; TCRdb's assignment of TRBD1 cannot be checked, as there is no DNA. Looked up from germline, CDR1 is LGHNA and CDR2 is YNFKEQ. There are 15 residues in the CDR3.

The V call is TRBV6-5, the J call TRBJ1-2. The CDR3 is 16 residues long. Per the germline V gene, CDR1 is MNHEY and CDR2 is SVGAGI. The CDR3 sequence: CASSYSRLDRIDGYTF.

The J gene is TRBJ2-2, the V gene TRBV7-2; there is no DNA to check the TCRdb D call of TRBD2. The germline CDR1 and CDR2 sequences are SGHTA and FQGNSA. This CDR3 contains 16 residues. CDR3 residues: CASSLFTSGSIGELFF. Looking up the rest from reference TRBV7-2 and TRBJ2-2 gives the full variable domain: GAGVSQSPSNKVTEKGKDVELRCDPISGHTALYWYRQSLGQGLEFLIYFQGNSAPDKSGLPSDRFSAERTGGSVSTLTIQRTQQEDSAVYLCASSLFTSGSIGELFFGEGSRLTVL.

V usage is TRBV3-1 and J usage is TRBJ2-3. CDR1 LGHDT and CDR2 YNNKEL come from the germline V gene (reference sequence). CDR3 size: 12 residues. The CDR3 protein is CASSSRRDTQYF.

V is TRBV28 and J is TRBJ2-5; the TRBD1 assignment by TCRdb is unverifiable without DNA. There are 12 residues in the CDR3. Germline CDR1 and CDR2: MDHEN and SYDVKM. CDR3 sequence: CASSPGEWTQYF.

The chain employs TRBV12-3 or TRBV12-4 and TRBJ2-7. The CDR3 spans 14 residues. The CDR3 reads CASSPRKSSYEQYF.

V usage is TRBV7-3 and J usage is TRBJ2-5; the D call from TCRdb, TRBD1, cannot be confirmed without DNA. Per the germline V gene, CDR1 is SGHTA and CDR2 is FQGTGA. The CDR3 sequence is 13 residues long. This chain's CDR3 is CASSYGRGETQYF.